The text below deals with one TCR beta chain. Its antigen is still unknown. The data stem from a study of long-term antiretroviral therapy in people with HIV. Whole-study results and caveats: All blood samples came from the years 2004 to 2017, possibly under older ART regimens. Adherence to ART, viral resistance and therapy changes lacked any data.

Before they underwent DNA extraction, samples held about 1-10 million cryopreserved PBMC. Researchers ran immunoSEQ v3.0 at survey level. The protocol was immunoSEQ multiplex PCR, while the TCRdb copy is restricted to in-frame clones and leaves out a portion. The sample includes around 25,000 clones, around 87% of them seen just once. V shed 4 bases and J shed 0 bases, with 12 bases lying between them. The CDR3 is made up of 15 amino acids. Germline-derived CDR1 and CDR2 are SGHTA and FQGNSA. J is TRBJ1-2 and V is TRBV7-2; possibly TRBD1 for D (5 bases). The receptor comes from a woman aged 25 to 45 with HIV. The sequencing here drew on unsorted PBMCs, taken 1.9 years after starting antiretroviral therapy. The CDR3 is CASSSAGQSNYGYTF. As DNA, the CDR3 is TGTGCCAGCAGCTCGGCAGGGCAGTCTAACTATGGCTACACCTTC.